The next 15 T cell receptor beta chains were all read from a single sample in a study of cytomegalovirus exposure and HLA in healthy donors. Use of 60 Vbeta and 13 Jbeta primers characterized the PCR. The table came from immunoSEQ multiplex PCR; TCRdb's copy has only in-frame clones and leaves some out. This sample yields under 80,000 clones, of which under 85% are seen a single time; just over 50% belongs to the top ten. Sequencing was performed on PBMCs. All receptors come from a middle-aged man in good health and CMV-seropositive.

The chain carries TRBV9 and TRBJ2-3; 10 nucleotides agree with TRBD2. Germline V gene data show CDR1 as SGDLS and CDR2 as YYNGEE. V shed 3 bases and J 2 bases; nucleotides not matched to a gene: 6. The CDR3 consists of 16 residues. CDR3 coding DNA: TGTGCCAGCAGCGACCGGACTAGCGGCGCCACAGATACGCAGTATTTT. It specifies CASSDRTSGATDTQYF. Variable domain in full (rest from reference TRBV9 and TRBJ2-3): DSGVTQTPKHLITATGQRVTLRCSPRSGDLSVYWYQQSLDQGLQFLIQYYNGEERAKGNILERFSAQQFPDLHSELNLSSLELGDSALYFCASSDRTSGATDTQYFGPGTRLTVL.

The chain carries TRBV18 and TRBJ2-3, with 9 bases matching TRBD1. The CDR3 is 13 residues long. V shed 4 bases and J 6 bases; nucleotides not matched to a gene: 2. Germline CDR1 KGHSH, CDR2 LQKENI. DNA of the CDR3: TGTGCCAGCTCACGGACAGGGGCTGATACGCAGTATTTT. Its protein product is CASSRTGADTQYF.

This chain connects TRBV28 to TRBJ2-7; the match to TRBD1 covers 7 bases. With 8 bases clipped from V and 2 bases from J, the junction kept 6 bases outside the gene matches. CDR3 size: 13 residues. The germline gives CDR1 MDHEN, CDR2 SYDVKM. The CDR3 reads CASGRDSPYEQYF. CDR3 DNA sequence: TGTGCCAGCGGCCGGGACAGTCCCTACGAGCAGTACTTC.

As regards this clone: A clone one base away is much larger, so this may be a read error. This specimen includes other DNA sequences encoding the same CDR3. The J gene is TRBJ1-2, the V gene TRBV11-2; 7 bases are a match to TRBD1. This CDR3 has 16 amino acids. Per the germline V gene, CDR1 is SGHAT and CDR2 is FQNNGV. CDR3 region: CASSPDGQAPIYGYTF. The CDR3 bases are TGTGCCAGCAGCCCTGACGGACAGGCGCCCATCTATGGCTACACCTTT.

The chain links TRBV28 to TRBJ1-6; possibly TRBD1 for D (5 bases). V lost 2 bases and J 0 bases, leaving 14 bases between the germline ends. The germline CDR1 and CDR2 sequences are MDHEN and SYDVKM. The CDR3 runs to 18 residues. Here the CDR3 DNA reads TGTGCCAGCAGTTTAGGGGGGATTAAGGACTCCTATAATTCACCCCTCCACTTT. Amino acid sequence: CASSLGGIKDSYNSPLHF.

J is TRBJ2-7 and V is TRBV7-3; 11 nucleotides line up with TRBD2. V lost 5 bases, J lost 0 bases, and 6 bases stayed unmatched. The CDR3 covers 16 residues. CDR1 SGHTA and CDR2 FQGTGA come from the germline V gene. The CDR3 DNA follows: TGTGCCAGCAGCCTGGGGACTAGCGGTAGCTCCTACGAGCAGTACTTC. Amino acids: CASSLGTSGSSYEQYF.

This rearrangement joins TRBV15 to TRBJ2-1; 9 nucleotides align to TRBD2. V lost 8 bases to trimming and J lost 3 bases; unmatched junction nucleotides: 8. The CDR3 loop spans 15 amino acids. Germline V lookup: CDR1 LNHNV, CDR2 YYDKDF (reference sequence). Here the CDR3 reads CATALGRGGYNEQFF. The CDR3 DNA follows: TGTGCCACCGCGTTGGGGCGGGGGGGCTACAATGAGCAGTTCTTC.

The chain joins TRBV6-6 to TRBJ1-6; 8 bases agree with TRBD1. With V trimmed by 3 bases and J by 8 bases, 6 bases remained unmatched. The CDR3 totals 15 residues. The germline gives CDR1 MNHNY, CDR2 SVGAGI (reference sequence). The CDR3 region has the DNA TGTGCCAGCAGTTATCAGGGGGCGTCTGATTCACCCCTCCACTTT. Residues: CASSYQGASDSPLHF.

This clone was counted a few times. This rearrangement joins TRBV10-1 to TRBJ1-4; 7 nucleotides match TRBD1. CDR1 is WNHNN, CDR2 SYGVQD, per germline (reference sequence). The CDR3 has 14 amino acids. The V gene end was trimmed by 2 bases and the J gene end by 3 bases; junction bases not matched to a gene: 0. The CDR3 is CASSEGTANEKLFF. The CDR3 DNA sequence: TGCGCCAGCAGTGAGGGGACAGCTAATGAAAAACTGTTTTTT.

The gene calls are TRBV5-4 and TRBJ2-5, with 11 bases aligning to TRBD2. The V segment lost 5 bases and the J segment 2 bases; nucleotides outside the gene matches: 5. The CDR3 contains 15 residues. The germline CDR1 and CDR2 sequences are SGHNT and YYREEE (reference sequence). In nucleotides, the CDR3 is TGTGCCAGCAGTCCCGGGACTAGCGGACAAGAGACCCAGTACTTC. Protein: CASSPGTSGQETQYF.

The chain carries TRBV6-1 and TRBJ2-2; D is perhaps TRBD1 (5 bases). Germline values: CDR1 MNHNS, CDR2 SASEGT. Trimming shortened V by 2 bases and J by 5 bases, and 12 bases separated the two germline ends. CDR3 length: 15 amino acids. The CDR3 spells CASSEWGRSTGELFF. CDR3 DNA sequence: TGTGCCAGCAGTGAATGGGGCAGATCAACCGGGGAGCTGTTTTTT.

This rearrangement joins TRBV7-9 to TRBJ2-1, with a tentative D call TRBD2 (6 bases). This CDR3 contains 15 residues. Trimming shortened V by 0 bases and J by 5 bases, and 11 bases separated the two germline ends. Germline CDR1 reads SEHNR; CDR2 reads FQNEAQ (reference sequence). The CDR3 nucleotides read TGTGCCAGCAGCTTAGCGGGCGGGACGAACAATGAGCAGTTCTTC. Residues: CASSLAGGTNNEQFF.

The chain recombines TRBV6-5 with TRBJ2-3; D is unclear. The germline V gene encodes CDR1 MNHEY and CDR2 SVGAGI. The V gene lost 0 bases and the J gene lost 2 bases, with 12 bases spanning the gap. The CDR3 extends over 16 amino acids. Here the CDR3 DNA reads TGTGCCAGCAGTTACTCGAGTACTAAGCACACAGATACGCAGTATTTT. Translating gives CASSYSSTKHTDTQYF.

In the case of this clone: The sample carries other DNA sequences with the same CDR3. The chain uses TRBV6-1 and TRBJ2-5; TRBD2 agrees at 12 bases. J was trimmed by 4 bases and V by 5 bases; bases with no gene match: 5. The CDR3 consists of 15 residues. The germline CDR1 and CDR2 sequences are MNHNS and SASEGT. In DNA, the CDR3 is TGTGCCAGCAGTCCGGGGACTAGCGGGTCAGAGACCCAGTACTTC. Amino acids: CASSPGTSGSETQYF.

The chain recombines TRBV11-2 with TRBJ2-1; TRBD2 aligns across 13 bases. Trimming took 5 bases from V and 8 from J; bases not matched to a gene: 6. The germline CDR1 and CDR2 sequences are SGHAT and FQNNGV. The CDR3 is 15 amino acids. CDR3 sequence reads: CASSHGLAGDYEQFF. CDR3 DNA sequence: TGTGCCAGCAGCCACGGACTAGCGGGAGATTATGAGCAGTTCTTC.